These 31 T cell receptor beta chains were sequenced from one sample in a study of CD8 T cells in Susac syndrome. Reverse transcription used roughly 0.45 to 1 ug RNA and random hexamers. TCRdb independently ran MiXCR on the immunoSEQ multiplex PCR reads; one entry per CDR3 protein. The sample holds some 260,000 distinct CDR3 sequences, approximately 84% seen once. Sequenced input: CD8+ T cells from PBMCs. The receptors come from a human donor with multiple sclerosis.

The chain is built from TRBV21-1 and TRBJ1-2; the table's D call TRBD1 went unverified against the DNA. TRBV21-1 constitutes a pseudogene. CDR3 length equals 10 residues. The CDR3 loop reads CASAGDGYTF. Here the CDR3 DNA reads TGTGCCAGCGCAGGGGACGGCTACACCTTC.

The rearrangement joins TRBV27 to TRBJ2-2, with 10 positions matching TRBD1. This CDR3 has 15 amino acids. CDR1 and CDR2 (germline): MNHEY, SMNVEV (reference sequence). V shed 5 bases, J shed 7 bases, and the junction held 7 bases outside the gene matches. The CDR3 here is CASSPRDRGSGELFF. In DNA form, the CDR3 reads TGTGCCAGCAGTCCCCGGGACAGGGGCAGCGGGGAGCTGTTTTTT.

This chain joins TRBV7-9 and TRBJ1-2; no definite D call. The germline CDR1 and CDR2 sequences are SEHNR and FQNEAQ (reference sequence). The CDR3 is 16 residues long. Trimming pared 2 bases from V and 8 bases from J, leaving 21 bases between. This CDR3 reads CASSLTIGMLRLGYTF. The CDR3 nucleotides are TGTGCCAGCAGCTTAACCATAGGGATGTTAAGGCTGGGCTACACCTTC.

This clonotype was found a few times. The chain employs TRBV27 and TRBJ1-5; 8 positions agree with TRBD1. The CDR3 is 16 residues long. V lost 11 bases and J lost 0; bases outside the gene matches: 12. Germline CDR1 reads MNHEY; CDR2 reads SMNVEV (reference sequence). In nucleotides, the CDR3 is TGTGCCCGACAGGGGAATGTGGGATATAGCAATCAGCCCCAGCATTTT. Its translation is CARQGNVGYSNQPQHF.

This clonotype was counted a single time. The V and J genes are TRBV9 and TRBJ2-1; 12 nucleotides align to TRBD2. Germline assignment: CDR1 SGDLS and CDR2 YYNGEE. V gave up 3 bases and J gave up 9 bases; unmatched junction bases: 4. The CDR3 sequence is 14 residues long. CDR3 DNA: TGTGCCAGCAGCGGACTAGCGGGAGTGGTTGAGCAGTTCTTC. Residues: CASSGLAGVVEQFF.

The chain is built from TRBV20-1 and TRBJ2-5; 8 bases align to TRBD2. CDR1 is DFQATT and CDR2 is SNEGSKA in the germline V gene (reference sequence). The CDR3 contains 19 residues. The J segment lost 4 bases and the V segment lost 4 bases, leaving 23 bases of the junction unmatched. CDR3 DNA sequence: TGCAGTGCTAAGGGGATAGGTCCTATCGGGAGGGCCTGGGGAGAGACCCAGTACTTC. It is translated as CSAKGIGPIGRAWGETQYF.

V gene TRBV27 combines with J gene TRBJ1-2; D remains unclear. There are 17 residues in the CDR3. The ends were cut back, 7 bases at V and 4 bases at J, with 25 bases in the middle. CDR1 is MNHEY, CDR2 SMNVEV, per germline (reference sequence). The CDR3 is CASTPAPRRWAFYGYTF. CDR3 coding DNA: TGTGCCAGCACCCCGGCTCCAAGAAGGTGGGCCTTCTATGGCTACACCTTC.

V gene TRBV5-4 combines with J gene TRBJ1-1; weak D call: TRBD1 (5 bases). The CDR3 extends over 12 amino acids. Germline CDR1 reads SGHNT; CDR2 reads YYREEE (reference sequence). Trimming took 5 bases from V and 3 from J, leaving 8 bases between them. This CDR3 reads CASRGGDTEAFF. CDR3 sequence (DNA): TGTGCCAGCAGGGGGGGGGACACTGAAGCTTTCTTT. The complete variable domain, with remaining parts taken from reference TRBV5-4 and TRBJ1-1, reads ETGVTQSPTHLIKTRGQQVTLRCSSQSGHNTVSWYQQALGQGPQFIFQYYREEENGRGNFPPRFSGLQFPNYSSELNVNALELDDSALYLCASRGGDTEAFFGQGTRLTVV.

V is TRBV29-1 and J is TRBJ1-3; D gene uncertain. The CDR3 is 11 amino acids. Trimming stripped 6 bases from V and 0 bases from J, with 3 bases between. From germline, CDR1 is SQVTM and CDR2 ANQGSEA. The CDR3 here is CSVPSGNTIYF. The CDR3 region has the DNA TGCAGCGTCCCCTCTGGAAACACCATATATTTT.

This CDR3 is CASSRTPPLNPYEQYF. CDR3 nucleotides: TGTGCCAGCTCACGGACCCCCCCCCTAAATCCCTACGAGCAGTACTTC. J is TRBJ2-7 and V is TRBV18; D gene unclear. The CDR3 consists of 16 residues. V was trimmed by 4 bases and J by 2 bases, leaving 18 bases between them. The germline V gene encodes CDR1 KGHSH and CDR2 LQKENI.

J is TRBJ1-5 and V is TRBV19; no clear D. Germline loops: CDR1 LNHDA, CDR2 SQIVND (reference sequence). V lost 3 bases, J lost 3 bases, and 3 bases lay in between. The CDR3 loop spans 12 amino acids. The CDR3 region has the DNA TGTGCCAGTAGTATTTACAATCAGCCCCAGCATTTT. Its protein product is CASSIYNQPQHF.

The chain employs TRBV5-6 and TRBJ2-3; D is unresolved. The CDR3 runs 16 residues. Trimming shortened V by 0 bases and J by 2 bases, and 13 bases separated the two germline ends. Germline CDR1 SGHDT, CDR2 YYEEEE. CDR3 nucleotide sequence: TGTGCCAGCAGCTTGGCAGGACCGATCTTCACAGATACGCAGTATTTT. Its protein is CASSLAGPIFTDTQYF.

This clonotype was counted a single time. The CDR3 bases are TGCGCCAGCATAATTGGAGATACGCAGTATTTT. Encoded protein: CASIIGDTQYF. J is TRBJ2-3 and V is TRBV5-1; no reliable D call. Between the trimmed V and J ends, which lost 6 bases and 5 bases, there was a span of 7 bases. The CDR3 covers 11 residues. The germline gives CDR1 SGHRS, CDR2 YFSETQ.

The chain joins TRBV27 to TRBJ1-1; 11 bases match TRBD1. Germline trimming cut 2 bases from V and 5 bases from J; bases unmatched to any gene: 7. The CDR3 is 16 residues long. Germline CDR1 MNHEY, CDR2 SMNVEV (reference sequence). In nucleotides, the CDR3 is TGTGCCAGCAGTTTAAGGACAGGGGGCGTTTGGACTGAAGCTTTCTTT. Translation: CASSLRTGGVWTEAFF.

The V and J genes are TRBV6-5 and TRBJ2-7, with 9 nucleotides matching TRBD2. V lost 0 bases and J lost 5; bases outside the gene matches: 5. This CDR3 has 15 amino acids. Germline lookup yields CDR1 MNHEY and CDR2 SVGAGI. The CDR3 protein is CASSYSLAGGNEQYF. CDR3 nucleotide sequence: TGTGCCAGCAGTTACTCCTTGGCGGGGGGGAACGAGCAGTACTTC.

The chain carries TRBV6-1 and TRBJ1-5, with D possibly TRBD1 on 6 matching bases. Trimming stripped 7 bases from V and 5 bases from J, with 24 bases between. CDR3 length: 17 amino acids. Germline-derived CDR1 and CDR2 are MNHNS and SASEGT. The DNA for the CDR3 is TGTGCCAGCACGAAAAGGGGGGGCGGGGGACGCGATCAGCCCCAGCATTTT. Amino acids: CASTKRGGGGRDQPQHF.

The rearrangement joins TRBV5-1 to TRBJ2-5; D gene ambiguous. Germline assignment: CDR1 SGHRS and CDR2 YFSETQ. The CDR3 has 14 amino acids. V was cut by 3 bases and J by 3 bases, with 12 bases left in between. This CDR3 is CASSSFTREETQYF. DNA of the CDR3: TGCGCCAGCAGCTCTTTTACCCGAGAAGAGACCCAGTACTTC. The entire variable domain, with the rest obtained from reference TRBV5-1 and TRBJ2-5, is as follows: KAGVTQTPRYLIKTRGQQVTLSCSPISGHRSVSWYQQTPGQGLQFLFEYFSETQRNKGNFPGRFSGRQFSNSRSEMNVSTLELGDSALYLCASSSFTREETQYFGPGTRLLVL.

The CDR3 region is CASIPRTTYEQYF. For the CDR3, the DNA is TGTGCCAGCATCCCCCGCACTACCTACGAGCAGTACTTC. The chain combines TRBV2 with TRBJ2-7; D remains unclear. CDR3 length: 13 amino acids. V was pared by 7 bases and J by 2 bases, with 12 bases between. Germline V gives CDR1 SNHLY, CDR2 FYNNEI. The complete variable domain, with remaining parts taken from reference TRBV2 and TRBJ2-7, reads EPEVTQTPSHQVTQMGQEVILRCVPISNHLYFYWYRQILGQKVEFLVSFYNNEISEKSEIFDDQFSVERPDGSNFTLKIRSTKLEDSAMYFCASIPRTTYEQYFGPGTRLTVT.

This chain connects TRBV29-1 to TRBJ2-7; D is uncertain. Germline CDR1 SQVTM, CDR2 ANQGSEA. This CDR3 has 11 residues. The V end lost 7 bases, the J end lost 3 bases, and 10 bases lay between the germline ends. The CDR3 bases are TGCAGCGCTCAAGACGGCTACGAGCAGTACTTC. The encoded protein is CSAQDGYEQYF.

The gene calls are TRBV7-2 and TRBJ2-3; tentatively, D is TRBD2 (6 bases). V shed 5 bases and J shed 2 bases, with 17 bases lying between them. Germline V gene sequence: CDR1 SGHTA, CDR2 FQGNSA. The CDR3 is made up of 16 amino acids. The CDR3 protein is CASSLKGRGVTDTQYF. In nucleotides, the CDR3 is TGTGCCAGCAGCCTCAAAGGGCGGGGAGTCACAGATACGCAGTATTTT. Variable domain in full (rest from reference TRBV7-2 and TRBJ2-3): GAGVSQSPSNKVTEKGKDVELRCDPISGHTALYWYRQSLGQGLEFLIYFQGNSAPDKSGLPSDRFSAERTGGSVSTLTIQRTQQEDSAVYLCASSLKGRGVTDTQYFGPGTRLTVL.

V is TRBV5-1 and J is TRBJ2-2, with D possibly being TRBD2 (6 bases). The V end lost 4 bases, the J end lost 0 bases, and 13 bases lay between the germline ends. The CDR3 loop spans 16 amino acids. The germline gives CDR1 SGHRS, CDR2 YFSETQ. CDR3 in DNA: TGCGCCAGCAGCCCCGCCGGGGGAGCGAACACCGGGGAGCTGTTTTTT. Protein: CASSPAGGANTGELFF.

The chain has TRBV28 and TRBJ1-5, with D maybe TRBD1 (5 bases). The V gene lost 7 bases and the J gene lost 0 bases, with 19 bases spanning the gap. Germline V gives CDR1 MDHEN, CDR2 SYDVKM. The CDR3 totals 17 residues. CDR3 loop: CASILSGTLTSNQPQHF. The CDR3 DNA sequence: TGTGCCAGCATCCTATCGGGGACCCTCACTAGCAATCAGCCCCAGCATTTT.

A few counts support this clonotype. The V gene is TRBV7-9, the J gene TRBJ2-7; 8 bases are shared with TRBD2. The trim removed 4 bases at V and 6 bases at J, leaving 11 bases unmatched. There are 15 residues in the CDR3. Germline CDR1 and CDR2: SEHNR and FQNEAQ (reference sequence). The CDR3 loop is CASSYLLAGRGEQYF. CDR3 nucleotides: TGTGCCAGCAGCTACCTTCTAGCGGGCCGTGGCGAGCAGTACTTC.

The V gene is TRBV29-1, the J gene TRBJ1-5; 7 nucleotides align to TRBD1. CDR1 SQVTM and CDR2 ANQGSEA come from the germline V gene. The CDR3 has 14 residues. Trimming cost V 5 bases and J 1 base; bases outside gene matches: 5. In DNA form, the CDR3 reads TGCAGCGTTACCACAGGGGTGAGCAATCAGCCCCAGCATTTT. Protein: CSVTTGVSNQPQHF.

This clonotype has a single count. The rearrangement links TRBV20-1 to TRBJ2-2, with 8 bases matching TRBD2. The CDR3 totals 15 residues. Germline V lookup: CDR1 DFQATT, CDR2 SNEGSKA (reference sequence). Unmatched junction bases numbered 7, after V lost 3 bases and J lost 4 bases. CDR3 DNA sequence: TGCAGTGCTAGGGATCGGGAGGGCCTCACCGGGGAGCTGTTTTTT. Translated: CSARDREGLTGELFF.

This clonotype appeared a few times. The gene calls are TRBV12-3 or TRBV12-4 and TRBJ1-1, with TRBD1 identical over 7 bases. The ends lost 9 bases at V and 3 bases at J; junction bases unmatched: 16. The CDR3 consists of 16 residues. This CDR3 is CASIPGDREADTEAFF. The CDR3 DNA is TGTGCCAGTATCCCCGGTGACAGGGAGGCTGACACTGAAGCTTTCTTT.

The chain couples TRBV28 to TRBJ2-1; D perhaps matches TRBD2 (6 bases). Looked up from germline, CDR1 is MDHEN and CDR2 is SYDVKM. The CDR3 sequence is 16 residues long. V was clipped by 3 bases and J by 0 bases, with 12 bases between them. The CDR3 DNA is TGTGCCAGCAGTTTTTGGCGGAGGGGCTCCTACAATGAGCAGTTCTTC. This sequence encodes CASSFWRRGSYNEQFF.

This rearrangement joins TRBV24-1 to TRBJ1-2; D perhaps matches TRBD1 (6 bases). The germline V gene encodes CDR1 KGHDR and CDR2 SFDVKD. V was cut by 4 bases and J by 5 bases, with 13 bases left in between. The CDR3 spans 14 residues. The chain's CDR3 is CATSDDGTHYGYTF. CDR3 DNA: TGTGCCACCAGTGACGACGGGACACATTATGGCTACACCTTC.

The chain is built from TRBV5-1 and TRBJ1-2; D is undetermined. This CDR3 has 17 amino acids. The V gene's germline CDR1 is SGHRS and CDR2 YFSETQ. The V end was cut by 2 bases, the J end by 1 base, with 18 bases between. In nucleotides, the CDR3 is TGCGCCAGCAGCTTAGGGCTTGGCACCATCTTTAACTATGGCTACACCTTC. Amino acid sequence: CASSLGLGTIFNYGYTF.

Only one count was recorded for this clonotype. The J gene is TRBJ2-3, the V gene TRBV10-3, with no clear D. The length of the CDR3 is 15 residues. Trimming took off 0 bases at V and 4 bases at J, with 11 bases between the two ends. Germline assignment: CDR1 ENHRY and CDR2 SYGVKD. This CDR3 is CAISESSGFADTQYF. DNA of the CDR3: TGTGCCATCAGTGAGTCGTCAGGCTTTGCAGATACGCAGTATTTT.

The V gene is TRBV6-5, the J gene TRBJ2-1; D is possibly TRBD2 (9 bases). V lost 6 bases and J 7 bases, leaving 34 bases between the germline ends. CDR3 length: 20 amino acids. Germline V CDR1 and CDR2: MNHEY, SVGAGI. CDR3 nucleotides: TGTGCCAGCAGGTACATGGGACAGGCAAGACTAGCGGAGGTGGAGAATGAGCAGTTCTTC. Its translation is CASRYMGQARLAEVENEQFF.